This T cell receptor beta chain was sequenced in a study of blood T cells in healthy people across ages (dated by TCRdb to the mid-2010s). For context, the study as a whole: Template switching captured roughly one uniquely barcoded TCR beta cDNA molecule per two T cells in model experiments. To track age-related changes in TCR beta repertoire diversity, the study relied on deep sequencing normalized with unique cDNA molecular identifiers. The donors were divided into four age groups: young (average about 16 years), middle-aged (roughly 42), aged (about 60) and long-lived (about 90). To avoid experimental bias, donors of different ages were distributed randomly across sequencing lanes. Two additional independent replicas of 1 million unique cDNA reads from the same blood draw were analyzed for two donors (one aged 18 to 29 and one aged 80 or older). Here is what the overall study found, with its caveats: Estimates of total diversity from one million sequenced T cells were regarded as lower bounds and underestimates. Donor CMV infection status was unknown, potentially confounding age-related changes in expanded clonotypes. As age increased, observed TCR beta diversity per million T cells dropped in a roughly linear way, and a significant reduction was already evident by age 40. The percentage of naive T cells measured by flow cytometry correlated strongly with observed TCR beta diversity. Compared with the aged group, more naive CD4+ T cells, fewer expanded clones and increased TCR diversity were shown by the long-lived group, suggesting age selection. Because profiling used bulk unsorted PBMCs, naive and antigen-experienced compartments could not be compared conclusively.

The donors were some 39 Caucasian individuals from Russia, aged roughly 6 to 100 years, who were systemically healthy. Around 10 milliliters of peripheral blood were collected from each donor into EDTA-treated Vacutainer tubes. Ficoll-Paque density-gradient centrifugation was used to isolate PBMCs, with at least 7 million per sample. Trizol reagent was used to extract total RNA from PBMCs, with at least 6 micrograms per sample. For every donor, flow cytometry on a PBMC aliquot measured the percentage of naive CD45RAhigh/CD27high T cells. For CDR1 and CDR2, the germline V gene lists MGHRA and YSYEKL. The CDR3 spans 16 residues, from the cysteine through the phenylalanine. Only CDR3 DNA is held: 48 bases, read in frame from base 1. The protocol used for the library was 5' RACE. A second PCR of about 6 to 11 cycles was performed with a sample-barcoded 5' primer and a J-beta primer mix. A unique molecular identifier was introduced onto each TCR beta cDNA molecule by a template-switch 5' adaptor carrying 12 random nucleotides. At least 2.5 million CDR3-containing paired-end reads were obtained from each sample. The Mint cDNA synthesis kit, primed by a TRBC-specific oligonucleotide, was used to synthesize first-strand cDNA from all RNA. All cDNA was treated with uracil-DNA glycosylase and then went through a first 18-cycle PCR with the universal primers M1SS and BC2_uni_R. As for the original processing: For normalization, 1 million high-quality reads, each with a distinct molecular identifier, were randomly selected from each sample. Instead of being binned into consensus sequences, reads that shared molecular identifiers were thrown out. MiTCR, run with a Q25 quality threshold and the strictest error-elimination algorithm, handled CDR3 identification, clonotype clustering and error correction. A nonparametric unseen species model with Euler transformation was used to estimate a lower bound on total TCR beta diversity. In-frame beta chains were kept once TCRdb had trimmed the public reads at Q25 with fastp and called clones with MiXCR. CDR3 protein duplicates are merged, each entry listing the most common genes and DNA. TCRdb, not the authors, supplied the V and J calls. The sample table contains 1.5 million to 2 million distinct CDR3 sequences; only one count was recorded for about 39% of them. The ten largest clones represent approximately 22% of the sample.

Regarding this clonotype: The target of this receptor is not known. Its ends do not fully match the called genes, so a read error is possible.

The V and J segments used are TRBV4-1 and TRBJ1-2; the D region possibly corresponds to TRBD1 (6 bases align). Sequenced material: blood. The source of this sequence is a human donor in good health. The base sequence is TGCACCAGCAGCCCCATCTCGACGGGGGGCTACTATGGCTACACCTTC. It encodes CTSSPISTGGYYGYTF.